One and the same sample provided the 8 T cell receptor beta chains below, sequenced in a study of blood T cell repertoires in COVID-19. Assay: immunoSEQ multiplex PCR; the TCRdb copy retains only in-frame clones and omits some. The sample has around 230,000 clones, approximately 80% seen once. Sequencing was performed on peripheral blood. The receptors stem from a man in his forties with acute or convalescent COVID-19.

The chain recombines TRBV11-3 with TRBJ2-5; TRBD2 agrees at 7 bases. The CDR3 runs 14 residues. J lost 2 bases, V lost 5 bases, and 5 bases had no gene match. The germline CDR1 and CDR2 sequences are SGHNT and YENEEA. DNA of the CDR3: TGTGCCAGCAGCGTAGGGAGGGGACAAGAGACCCAGTACTTC. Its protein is CASSVGRGQETQYF.

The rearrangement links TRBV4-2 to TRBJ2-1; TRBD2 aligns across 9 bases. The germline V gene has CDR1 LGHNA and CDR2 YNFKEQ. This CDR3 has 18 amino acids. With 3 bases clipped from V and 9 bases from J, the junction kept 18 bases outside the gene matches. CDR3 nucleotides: TGTGCCAGCAGCCACCCCAGCAGCTTCGGAGCGGGAGGACCTGAGCAGTTCTTC. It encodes CASSHPSSFGAGGPEQFF.

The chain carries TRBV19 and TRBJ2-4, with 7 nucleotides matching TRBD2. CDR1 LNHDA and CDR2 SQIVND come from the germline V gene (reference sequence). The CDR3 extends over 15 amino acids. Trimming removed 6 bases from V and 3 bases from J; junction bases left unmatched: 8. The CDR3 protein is CASRKERGGKNIQYF. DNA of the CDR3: TGTGCCAGTAGAAAGGAGCGGGGAGGCAAAAACATTCAGTACTTC.

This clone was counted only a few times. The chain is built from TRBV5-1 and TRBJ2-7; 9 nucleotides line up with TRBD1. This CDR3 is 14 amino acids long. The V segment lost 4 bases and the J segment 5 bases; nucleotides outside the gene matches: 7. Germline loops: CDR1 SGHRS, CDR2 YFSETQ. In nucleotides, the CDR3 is TGCGCCAGCAGCCCGGGACAGGGAAGGGACGAGCAGTACTTC. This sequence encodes CASSPGQGRDEQYF.

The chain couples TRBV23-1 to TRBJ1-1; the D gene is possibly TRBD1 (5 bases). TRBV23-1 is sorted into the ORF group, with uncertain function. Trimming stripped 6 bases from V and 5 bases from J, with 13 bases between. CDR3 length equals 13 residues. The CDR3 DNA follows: TGCGCCAGCAGCCCGGGGGTCCTTACTGAAGCTTTCTTT. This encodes CASSPGVLTEAFF.

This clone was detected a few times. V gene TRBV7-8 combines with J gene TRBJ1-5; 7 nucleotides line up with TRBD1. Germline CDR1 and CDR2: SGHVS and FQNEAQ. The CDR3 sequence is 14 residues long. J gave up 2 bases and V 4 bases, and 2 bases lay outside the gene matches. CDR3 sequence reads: CASSSTGGNQPQHF. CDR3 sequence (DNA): TGTGCCAGCAGCTCAACAGGGGGCAATCAGCCCCAGCATTTT. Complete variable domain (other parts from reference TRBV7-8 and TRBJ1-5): GAGVSQSPRYKVAKRGQDVALRCDPISGHVSLFWYQQALGQGPEFLTYFQNEAQLDKSGLPSDRFFAERPEGSVSTLKIQRTQQEDSAVYLCASSSTGGNQPQHFGDGTRLSIL.

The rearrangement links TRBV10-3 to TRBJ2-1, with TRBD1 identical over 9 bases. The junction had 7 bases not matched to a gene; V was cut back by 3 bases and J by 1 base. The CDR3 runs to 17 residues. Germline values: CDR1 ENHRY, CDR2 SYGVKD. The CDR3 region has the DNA TGTGCCATCAGTGACCCTGGACAGGGGCGTTCCTACAATGAGCAGTTCTTC. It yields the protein CAISDPGQGRSYNEQFF.

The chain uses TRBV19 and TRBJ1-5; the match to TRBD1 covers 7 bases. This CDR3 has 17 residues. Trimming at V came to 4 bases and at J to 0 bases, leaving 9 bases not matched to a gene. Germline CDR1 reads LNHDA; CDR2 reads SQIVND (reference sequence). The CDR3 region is CASSSVLQGVSNQPQHF. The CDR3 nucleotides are TGTGCCAGTAGTAGTGTATTGCAGGGGGTTAGCAATCAGCCCCAGCATTTT. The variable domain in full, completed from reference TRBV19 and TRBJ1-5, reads DGGITQSPKYLFRKEGQNVTLSCEQNLNHDAMYWYRQDPGQGLRLIYYSQIVNDFQKGDIAEGYSVSREKKESFPLTVTSAQKNPTAFYLCASSSVLQGVSNQPQHFGDGTRLSIL.